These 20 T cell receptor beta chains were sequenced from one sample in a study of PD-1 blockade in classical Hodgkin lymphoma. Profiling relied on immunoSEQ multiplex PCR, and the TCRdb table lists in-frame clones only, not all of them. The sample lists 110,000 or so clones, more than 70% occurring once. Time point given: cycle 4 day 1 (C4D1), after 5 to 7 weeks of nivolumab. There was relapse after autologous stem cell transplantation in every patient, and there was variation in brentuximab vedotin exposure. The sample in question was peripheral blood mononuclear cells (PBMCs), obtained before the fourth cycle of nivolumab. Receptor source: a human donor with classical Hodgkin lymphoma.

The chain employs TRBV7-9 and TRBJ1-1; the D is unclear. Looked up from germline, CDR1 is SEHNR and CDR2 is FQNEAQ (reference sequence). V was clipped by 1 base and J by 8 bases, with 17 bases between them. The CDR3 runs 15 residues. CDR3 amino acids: CASSLEAALGGEAFF. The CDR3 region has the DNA TGTGCCAGCAGCTTAGAGGCGGCCCTTGGAGGAGAAGCTTTCTTT. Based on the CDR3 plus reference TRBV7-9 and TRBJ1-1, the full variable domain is DTGVSQNPRHKITKRGQNVTFRCDPISEHNRLYWYRQTLGQGPEFLTYFQNEAQLEKSRLLSDRFSAERPKGSFSTLEIQRTEQGDSAMYLCASSLEAALGGEAFFGQGTRLTVV.

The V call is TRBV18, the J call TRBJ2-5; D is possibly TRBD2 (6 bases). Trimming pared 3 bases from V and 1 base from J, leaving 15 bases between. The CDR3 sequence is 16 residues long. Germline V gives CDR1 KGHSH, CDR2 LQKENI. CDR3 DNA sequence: TGTGCCAGCTCACCGGTCGGCGGGAAAGGCCAAGAGACCCAGTACTTC. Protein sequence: CASSPVGGKGQETQYF.

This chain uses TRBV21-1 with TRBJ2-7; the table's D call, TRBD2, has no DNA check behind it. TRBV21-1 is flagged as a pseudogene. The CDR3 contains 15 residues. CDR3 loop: CASSIRTGRTYEQYF. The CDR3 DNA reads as TGTGCCAGCAGCATTCGGACCGGGAGGACCTACGAGCAGTACTTC.

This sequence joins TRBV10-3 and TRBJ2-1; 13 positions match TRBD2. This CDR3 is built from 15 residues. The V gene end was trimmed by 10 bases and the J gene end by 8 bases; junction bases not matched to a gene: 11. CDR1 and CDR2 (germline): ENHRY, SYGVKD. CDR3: CATFPTSGRADEQFF. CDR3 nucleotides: TGTGCCACCTTCCCTACTAGCGGGAGGGCGGATGAGCAGTTCTTC.

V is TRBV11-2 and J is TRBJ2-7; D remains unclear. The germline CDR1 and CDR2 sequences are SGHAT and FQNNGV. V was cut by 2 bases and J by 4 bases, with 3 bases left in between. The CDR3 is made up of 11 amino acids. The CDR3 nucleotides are TGTGCCAGCAGCTTAAAATACGAGCAGTACTTC. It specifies CASSLKYEQYF.

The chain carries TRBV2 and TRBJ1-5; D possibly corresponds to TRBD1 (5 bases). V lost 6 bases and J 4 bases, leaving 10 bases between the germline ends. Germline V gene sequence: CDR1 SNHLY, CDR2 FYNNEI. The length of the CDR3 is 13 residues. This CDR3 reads CASRLTDNQPQHF. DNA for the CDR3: TGTGCCAGCAGGCTGACAGATAATCAGCCCCAGCATTTT. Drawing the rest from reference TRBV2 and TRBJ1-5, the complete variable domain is EPEVTQTPSHQVTQMGQEVILRCVPISNHLYFYWYRQILGQKVEFLVSFYNNEISEKSEIFDDQFSVERPDGSNFTLKIRSTKLEDSAMYFCASRLTDNQPQHFGDGTRLSIL.

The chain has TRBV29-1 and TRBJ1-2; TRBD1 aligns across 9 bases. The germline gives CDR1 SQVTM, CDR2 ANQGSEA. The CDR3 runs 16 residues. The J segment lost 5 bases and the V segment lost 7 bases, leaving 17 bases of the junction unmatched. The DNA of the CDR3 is TGCAGCGCCACTTCAGGGACAGGGCTTTTAGGGTATGGCTACACCTTC. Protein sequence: CSATSGTGLLGYGYTF.

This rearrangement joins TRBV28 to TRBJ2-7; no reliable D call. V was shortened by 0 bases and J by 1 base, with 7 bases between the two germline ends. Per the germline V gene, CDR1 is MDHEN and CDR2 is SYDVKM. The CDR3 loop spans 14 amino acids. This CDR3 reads CASSLWTLSYEQYF. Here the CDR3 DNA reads TGTGCCAGCAGTTTATGGACACTTTCCTACGAGCAGTACTTC.

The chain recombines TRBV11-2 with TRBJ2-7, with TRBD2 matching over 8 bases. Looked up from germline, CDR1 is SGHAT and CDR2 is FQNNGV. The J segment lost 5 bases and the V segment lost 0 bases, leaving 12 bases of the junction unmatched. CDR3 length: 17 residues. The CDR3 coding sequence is TGTGCCAGCAGCTTAGATTCAGGAGGAGCGGGAGTCGACGAGCAGTACTTC. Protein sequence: CASSLDSGGAGVDEQYF.

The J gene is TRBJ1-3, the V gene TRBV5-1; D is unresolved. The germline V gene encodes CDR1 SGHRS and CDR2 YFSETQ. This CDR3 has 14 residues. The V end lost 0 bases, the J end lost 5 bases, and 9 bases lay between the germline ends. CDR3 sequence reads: CASSLVDNRNTIYF. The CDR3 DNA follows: TGCGCCAGCAGCTTGGTCGACAACAGAAACACCATATATTTT.

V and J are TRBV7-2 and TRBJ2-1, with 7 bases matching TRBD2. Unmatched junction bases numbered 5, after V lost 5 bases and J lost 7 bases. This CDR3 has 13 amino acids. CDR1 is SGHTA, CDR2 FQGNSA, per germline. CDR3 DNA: TGTGCCAGCAGCCGGGGGGTTACAAATGAGCAGTTCTTC. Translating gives CASSRGVTNEQFF.

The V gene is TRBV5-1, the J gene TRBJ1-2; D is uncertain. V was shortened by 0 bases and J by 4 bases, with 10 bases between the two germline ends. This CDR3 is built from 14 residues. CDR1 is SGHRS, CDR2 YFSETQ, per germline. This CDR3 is CASSLDLGTYGYTF. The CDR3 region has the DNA TGCGCCAGCAGCTTGGATCTGGGTACCTATGGCTACACCTTC.

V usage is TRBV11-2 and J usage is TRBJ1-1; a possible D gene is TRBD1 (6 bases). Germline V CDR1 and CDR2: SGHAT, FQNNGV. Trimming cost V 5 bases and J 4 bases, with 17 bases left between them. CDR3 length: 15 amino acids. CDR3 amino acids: CASSGGGQGTTEAFF. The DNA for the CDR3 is TGTGCCAGCAGCGGCGGGGGGCAGGGAACCACTGAAGCTTTCTTT.

The CDR3 DNA reads as TGCAGCGTTGCGGAGTATGGCTACACCTTC. Translated: CSVAEYGYTF. The chain combines TRBV29-1 with TRBJ1-2; D gene unclear. CDR1 is SQVTM, CDR2 ANQGSEA, per germline. V lost 4 bases and J 5 bases, leaving 5 bases between the germline ends. This CDR3 comprises 10 residues.

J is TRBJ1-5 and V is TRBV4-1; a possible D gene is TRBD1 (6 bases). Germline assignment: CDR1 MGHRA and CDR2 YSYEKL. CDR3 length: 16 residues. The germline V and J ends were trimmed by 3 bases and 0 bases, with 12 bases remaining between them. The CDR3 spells CASSQEGHNSNQPQHF. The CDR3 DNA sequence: TGCGCCAGCAGCCAGGAGGGACATAATAGCAATCAGCCCCAGCATTTT.

For the CDR3, the DNA is TGTGCCAGCAGCTTCGGACAGTGGGAGACCCAGTACTTC. Translation: CASSFGQWETQYF. The chain couples TRBV7-2 to TRBJ2-5, with a possible D match to TRBD1 (6 bases). This CDR3 is 13 amino acids long. Germline V gene sequence: CDR1 SGHTA, CDR2 FQGNSA. With 3 bases removed from V and 5 bases from J, the gap between germline ends came to 10 bases. The full variable domain, its missing parts supplied by reference TRBV7-2 and TRBJ2-5, is GAGVSQSPSNKVTEKGKDVELRCDPISGHTALYWYRQSLGQGLEFLIYFQGNSAPDKSGLPSDRFSAERTGGSVSTLTIQRTQQEDSAVYLCASSFGQWETQYFGPGTRLLVL.

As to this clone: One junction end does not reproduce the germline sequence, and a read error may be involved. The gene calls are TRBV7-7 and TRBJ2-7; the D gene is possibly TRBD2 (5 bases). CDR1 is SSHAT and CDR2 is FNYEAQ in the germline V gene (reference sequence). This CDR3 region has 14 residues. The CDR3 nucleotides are TGTGCTAGCAGCATGAGCGACGGGGTCGACGAGCAGTACTTC. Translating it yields CASSMSDGVDEQYF.

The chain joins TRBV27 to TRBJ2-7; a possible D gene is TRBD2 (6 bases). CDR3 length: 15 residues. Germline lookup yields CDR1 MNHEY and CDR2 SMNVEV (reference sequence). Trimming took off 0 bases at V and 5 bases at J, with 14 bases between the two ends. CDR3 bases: TGTGCCAGCAGTTTATCACCCCTGGGCGGGGACGAGCAGTACTTC. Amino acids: CASSLSPLGGDEQYF.

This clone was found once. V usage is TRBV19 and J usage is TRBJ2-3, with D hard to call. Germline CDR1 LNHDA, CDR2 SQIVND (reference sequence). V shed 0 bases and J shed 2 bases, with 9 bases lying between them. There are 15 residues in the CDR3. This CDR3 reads CASSIDSLLTDTQYF. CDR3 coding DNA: TGTGCCAGTAGTATAGACAGCCTCCTCACAGATACGCAGTATTTT.

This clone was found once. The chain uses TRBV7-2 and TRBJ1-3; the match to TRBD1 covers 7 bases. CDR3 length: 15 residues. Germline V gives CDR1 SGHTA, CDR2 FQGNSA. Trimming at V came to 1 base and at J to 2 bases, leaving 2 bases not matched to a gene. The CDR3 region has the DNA TGTGCCAGCAGCTTAGAGACAGGGACTGGAAACACCATATATTTT. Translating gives CASSLETGTGNTIYF.